The subject of this entry is one T cell receptor beta chain. As yet, its antigen is unknown. This CDR3 spans 15 amino acids. V lost 1 base and J 5 bases, leaving 14 bases between the germline ends. The germline V gene has CDR1 LNHDA and CDR2 SQIVND (reference sequence). The data are from a study of CD8 T cells in Susac syndrome. Study conclusions and caveats: Only a relatively small number of individuals were included in the TCR sequencing and HLA analysis.

cDNA came from around 0.5 to 1 ug RNA primed by random hexamers. Amplification of TCR beta CDR3 across 54 Vbeta and 13 Jbeta was performed with immunoSEQ multiplex PCR. Via MiXCR, TCRdb re-called the immunoSEQ multiplex PCR reads, giving one row per CDR3 protein. Here the sample spans 150,000 to 200,000 distinct CDR3 sequences, around 94% being singletons. CD8+ and CD4+ T cells were negatively isolated; TEMRA cells were FACS-enriched. The chain combines TRBV19 with TRBJ2-5, with D unresolved. Sequenced: CD4+ T cells from PBMCs. The sequence was collected from a human donor in good health. CDR3 DNA: TGTGCCAGTAGTATAGGAACGCAGCCGCAGGAGACCCAGTACTTC. Amino acid sequence: CASSIGTQPQETQYF. Full variable domain (outside the CDR3, taken from reference TRBV19 and TRBJ2-5): DGGITQSPKYLFRKEGQNVTLSCEQNLNHDAMYWYRQDPGQGLRLIYYSQIVNDFQKGDIAEGYSVSREKKESFPLTVTSAQKNPTAFYLCASSIGTQPQETQYFGPGTRLLVL.